The next 27 T cell receptor beta chains were all read from a single sample in a study of a mutant IDH1 vaccine in newly diagnosed glioma. Time point here: week 47, end of study. Doses of 300 ug of mutant IDH1 20-mer peptide were given with topical imiquimod. The method was immunoSEQ multiplex PCR; TCRdb's version includes in-frame clones alone and lacks a portion of them. Among around 23,000 clones listed, roughly 84% were seen once. These TCRs are of unknown antigen specificity. The material sequenced was PBMCs, taken from a glioma patient whose treatment included an IDH1 peptide vaccine. The origin of the receptors is a man between 35 and 55 years old with glioma.

This clone was seen just once. The chain recombines TRBV2 with TRBJ2-3; D remains unclear. The germline CDR1 and CDR2 sequences are SNHLY and FYNNEI. This CDR3 has 13 amino acids. Trimming removed 0 bases at V and 7 bases at J, with 8 bases between. Written as DNA, the CDR3 is TGTGCCAGCAGTGAAGCGCTGTTACATACGCAGTATTTT. This translates into CASSEALLHTQYF.

The CDR3 sequence is CASSDSPAYNNEQFF. The CDR3, as DNA: TGTGCCAGCAGCGACTCGCCGGCTTATAACAATGAGCAGTTCTTC. The chain combines TRBV7-2 with TRBJ2-1; D is ambiguous. The CDR3 loop spans 15 amino acids. Looked up from germline, CDR1 is SGHTA and CDR2 is FQGNSA. Trimming removed 5 bases at V and 5 bases at J, with 16 bases between. Combining the CDR3 with reference TRBV7-2 and TRBJ2-1 gives the whole variable domain GAGVSQSPSNKVTEKGKDVELRCDPISGHTALYWYRQSLGQGLEFLIYFQGNSAPDKSGLPSDRFSAERTGGSVSTLTIQRTQQEDSAVYLCASSDSPAYNNEQFFGPGTRLTVL.

Only one count was recorded for this clone. The chain is built from TRBV5-1 and TRBJ2-5; 7 positions agree with TRBD1. The V and J ends lost 0 bases and 2 bases, in that order; junction bases with no gene match: 4. CDR1 SGHRS and CDR2 YFSETQ come from the germline V gene. The CDR3 totals 15 residues. The CDR3 DNA sequence: TGCGCCAGCAGCTTGGGACAGGGCCCTCAAGAGACCCAGTACTTC. This encodes CASSLGQGPQETQYF.

The chain has TRBV6-6 and TRBJ1-5; no definite D call. CDR1 is MNHNY and CDR2 is SVGAGI in the germline V gene (reference sequence). The CDR3 spans 15 residues. Trimming removed 2 bases at V and 1 base at J, with 9 bases between. In DNA, the CDR3 is TGTGCCAGCAGTTACGACACACTCAGCAATCAGCCCCAGCATTTT. The encoded protein is CASSYDTLSNQPQHF.

J is TRBJ1-4 and V is TRBV15; 11 bases align to TRBD1. The V gene end was trimmed by 3 bases and the J gene end by 7 bases; junction bases not matched to a gene: 4. This CDR3 has 15 amino acids. Germline CDR1 and CDR2: LNHNV and YYDKDF (reference sequence). CDR3 nucleotide sequence: TGTGCCACCAGCAGGGACAGGGGGCGAACTGAAAAACTGTTTTTT. It encodes CATSRDRGRTEKLFF.

V is TRBV7-2 and J is TRBJ2-7; D uncertain. V lost 0 bases and J 0 bases, leaving 6 bases between the germline ends. The CDR3 contains 14 residues. Germline CDR1 and CDR2: SGHTA and FQGNSA. The DNA of the CDR3 is TGTGCCAGCAGCTTAGCGTTGCCCTCCTACGAGCAGTACTTC. It encodes CASSLALPSYEQYF.

The chain has TRBV5-4 and TRBJ2-3, with 8 bases aligning to TRBD1. The trim removed 9 bases at V and 0 bases at J, leaving 3 bases unmatched. The germline V gene has CDR1 SGHNT and CDR2 YYREEE (reference sequence). The CDR3 is 13 residues long. The CDR3 loop is CATSGGSTDTQYF. In DNA form, the CDR3 reads TGTGCCACTTCAGGGGGCAGCACAGATACGCAGTATTTT.

The CDR3 DNA is TGTGCCAGCAGCTTAGTGCAGGGATCTTACAATGAGCAGTTCTTC. Residues: CASSLVQGSYNEQFF. The rearrangement uses TRBV7-8 and TRBJ2-1, with D tentatively TRBD1 (5 bases). The CDR3 has 15 residues. The V gene's germline CDR1 is SGHVS and CDR2 FQNEAQ. With 1 base removed from V and 4 bases from J, the gap between germline ends came to 11 bases.

The rearrangement joins TRBV2 to TRBJ2-3; TRBD2 matches 9 bases. This CDR3 has 15 residues. Germline CDR1 reads SNHLY; CDR2 reads FYNNEI. V lost 6 bases and J lost 4; bases outside the gene matches: 8. CDR3 sequence: CASRVTSGRSDTQYF. CDR3 nucleotide sequence: TGTGCCAGCAGGGTTACTAGCGGGCGCTCAGATACGCAGTATTTT.

This clone appeared a few times. This chain connects TRBV10-3 to TRBJ2-2; D is possibly TRBD1 (6 bases). Germline V gene sequence: CDR1 ENHRY, CDR2 SYGVKD. There are 14 residues in the CDR3. V shed 8 bases and J shed 0 bases, with 10 bases lying between them. Here the CDR3 reads CAIAGTPNTGELFF. CDR3 nucleotide sequence: TGTGCCATCGCCGGGACACCGAACACCGGGGAGCTGTTTTTT.

The chain has TRBV6-5 and TRBJ2-3; no clear D. Germline assignment: CDR1 MNHEY and CDR2 SVGAGI. This CDR3 has 13 amino acids. Trimming left V 6 bases short and J 1 base short, with 8 bases between. CDR3 in amino acids: CASSWRRTDTQYF. For the CDR3, the DNA is TGTGCCAGCAGCTGGAGACGCACAGATACGCAGTATTTT.

The rearrangement joins TRBV25-1 to TRBJ1-4; D is uncertain. Germline V CDR1 and CDR2: MGHDK, SYGVNS. The CDR3 length is 15 residues. The V gene lost 3 bases and the J gene lost 7 bases, with 15 bases spanning the gap. The CDR3 loop is CASSDNIYSGEKLFF. In DNA form, the CDR3 reads TGTGCCAGCAGTGACAATATCTACTCGGGTGAAAAACTGTTTTTT.

The chain recombines TRBV5-1 with TRBJ1-4, with TRBD1 as a possible D gene (6 bases). The CDR3 totals 15 residues. The germline V and J ends were trimmed by 3 bases and 4 bases, with 13 bases remaining between them. Germline-derived CDR1 and CDR2 are SGHRS and YFSETQ. CDR3 sequence: CASSSTGSLNEKLFF. In DNA form, the CDR3 reads TGCGCCAGCAGCTCTACAGGGTCCCTTAATGAAAAACTGTTTTTT.

V and J are TRBV27 and TRBJ1-2; TRBD1 might be the D (5 bases). Germline lookup yields CDR1 MNHEY and CDR2 SMNVEV (reference sequence). V was shortened by 5 bases and J by 5 bases, with 18 bases between the two germline ends. The CDR3 runs 15 residues. CDR3 protein: CASSLRGWGLYGYTF. In DNA form, the CDR3 reads TGTGCCAGCAGTCTAAGGGGCTGGGGCCTTTATGGCTACACCTTC.

This clone was seen only a few times. This sequence joins TRBV7-2 and TRBJ2-2, with 14 bases identical to TRBD2. The CDR3 covers 15 residues. CDR1 and CDR2 (germline): SGHTA, FQGNSA. The V gene end was trimmed by 6 bases and the J gene end by 6 bases; junction bases not matched to a gene: 3. CDR3 nucleotide sequence: TGTGCCAGCAGTTTGGGACTAGCGGGAGCCGGGGAGCTGTTTTTT. Residues: CASSLGLAGAGELFF.

This rearrangement joins TRBV11-2 to TRBJ1-2; D is uncertain. The ends were cut back, 5 bases at V and 8 bases at J, with 12 bases in the middle. Germline V gives CDR1 SGHAT, CDR2 FQNNGV. There are 12 residues in the CDR3. CDR3 amino acids: CASSRYEQGYTF. The CDR3 nucleotides read TGTGCCAGCAGCCGATACGAACAGGGCTACACCTTC.

The chain combines TRBV7-2 with TRBJ1-5; maybe TRBD1 (5 bases). V gave up 2 bases and J gave up 5 bases, with 13 bases separating them. Germline-derived CDR1 and CDR2 are SGHTA and FQGNSA. There are 15 residues in the CDR3. In DNA, the CDR3 is TGTGCCAGCAGCTTAAGTGCGGGGGACTATCAGCCCCAGCATTTT. It is translated as CASSLSAGDYQPQHF.

The chain has TRBV7-9 and TRBJ2-7; TRBD2 agrees at 11 bases. CDR3 length: 16 residues. Per the germline V gene, CDR1 is SEHNR and CDR2 is FQNEAQ (reference sequence). The V and J ends lost 5 bases and 2 bases, in that order; junction bases with no gene match: 8. The DNA of the CDR3 is TGTGCCAGCAGCCCGCGACTAGCGGGGATTCCCTACGAGCAGTACTTC. Translation: CASSPRLAGIPYEQYF.

The J gene is TRBJ1-1, the V gene TRBV27; D might be TRBD1 (5 bases). Trimming cost V 9 bases and J 8 bases, with 13 bases left between them. The CDR3 has 11 amino acids. Germline CDR1 is MNHEY and CDR2 is SMNVEV (reference sequence). The CDR3 DNA follows: TGTGCCAGTCGAACCAAGGGGGAAGCTTTCTTT. Residues: CASRTKGEAFF.

The chain combines TRBV5-6 with TRBJ2-2; 12 bases fit TRBD2. The length of the CDR3 is 17 residues. J was trimmed by 5 bases and V by 1 base; bases with no gene match: 6. Germline assignment: CDR1 SGHDT and CDR2 YYEEEE. DNA for the CDR3: TGTGCCAGCAGCTTGTTGCTAGCGGGAGGGTGGACCGGGGAGCTGTTTTTT. This translates into CASSLLLAGGWTGELFF.

The chain has TRBV9 and TRBJ2-1, with no clear D. The CDR3 contains 15 residues. Germline V gene lookup returns CDR1 SGDLS and CDR2 YYNGEE. Trimming took 0 bases from V and 0 from J, leaving 7 bases between them. DNA for the CDR3: TGTGCCAGCAGCGTAGAGGTCTACTCCTACAATGAGCAGTTCTTC. Protein: CASSVEVYSYNEQFF.

The count of this clone is one. V gene TRBV5-4 combines with J gene TRBJ1-1; maybe TRBD1 (5 bases). The CDR3 contains 14 residues. Trimming pared 0 bases from V and 1 base from J, leaving 7 bases between. CDR1 is SGHNT, CDR2 YYREEE, per germline (reference sequence). This CDR3 reads CASSLGDRNTEAFF. DNA for the CDR3: TGTGCCAGCAGCTTGGGAGACAGGAACACTGAAGCTTTCTTT.

This rearrangement joins TRBV19 to TRBJ1-2; TRBD1 is a possible D gene (6 bases). The germline CDR1 and CDR2 sequences are LNHDA and SQIVND (reference sequence). Trimming removed 5 bases at V and 6 bases at J, with 10 bases between. The length of the CDR3 is 12 residues. CDR3 DNA: TGTGCCAGTAGTCTACAGGGAGATGGCTACACCTTC. Its protein product is CASSLQGDGYTF.

The rearrangement links TRBV5-6 to TRBJ1-2; D is unclear. The CDR3 is 12 residues long. Per the germline V gene, CDR1 is SGHDT and CDR2 is YYEEEE. The V gene lost 4 bases and the J gene lost 8 bases, with 12 bases spanning the gap. CDR3 in amino acids: CASSPGMRGYTF. Here the CDR3 DNA reads TGTGCCAGCAGCCCCGGAATGAGGGGCTACACCTTC.

This rearrangement joins TRBV7-3 to TRBJ2-4; 8 bases align to TRBD2. The CDR3 totals 15 residues. The germline gives CDR1 SGHTA, CDR2 FQGTGA. The J segment lost 3 bases and the V segment lost 0 bases, leaving 1 base of the junction unmatched. In DNA, the CDR3 is TGTGCCAGCAGCTTAACGCGGGGGGACAAAAACATTCAGTACTTC. Translated, it gives CASSLTRGDKNIQYF.

There are a few counts of this clone. This chain connects TRBV6-1 to TRBJ1-1; D call uncertain. Germline CDR1 is MNHNS and CDR2 is SASEGT. The CDR3 has 11 amino acids. Deletions cut 1 base from V and 5 bases from J, with 2 bases between. CDR3 coding DNA: TGTGCCAGCAGTGAAGTGACTGAAGCTTTCTTT. Its protein is CASSEVTEAFF.

This chain joins TRBV5-6 and TRBJ2-6; D unresolved. The germline V gene encodes CDR1 SGHDT and CDR2 YYEEEE. This CDR3 is 18 amino acids long. V gave up 0 bases and J gave up 0 bases, with 13 bases separating them. The CDR3 spells CASSLGPALGSGANVLTF. Here the CDR3 DNA reads TGTGCCAGCAGCTTGGGCCCCGCGCTGGGCTCTGGGGCCAACGTCCTGACTTTC.